Below are 2 T cell receptor beta chains sequenced from a single sample in a study of T cell responses to AZD1222 COVID-19 vaccine. TCRdb keeps only in-frame clones here, not all; method: immunoSEQ multiplex PCR. Seen here are under 150,000 clones, approximately 90% observed once, and the top ten hold 2.4%. This specimen consisted of peripheral blood, obtained on day 0 of AZD1222 vaccination. Receptors were obtained from an adult in good health.

The chain couples TRBV5-6 to TRBJ2-5, with 7 positions matching TRBD1. Germline trimming cut 4 bases from V and 2 bases from J; bases unmatched to any gene: 17. This CDR3 is 18 amino acids long. CDR1 is SGHDT and CDR2 is YYEEEE in the germline V gene. CDR3 in DNA: TGTGCCAGCAGCCGAGACAGGGCCAAACGGAATTCACAAGAGACCCAGTACTTC. Translation gives CASSRDRAKRNSQETQYF.

This CDR3 reads CASNPQSGVLETQYF. CDR3 nucleotides: TGTGCCAGCAACCCTCAATCGGGGGTCCTAGAGACCCAGTACTTC. V gene TRBV9 combines with J gene TRBJ2-5, with D perhaps matching TRBD2 (6 bases). Trimming took off 6 bases at V and 4 bases at J, with 19 bases between the two ends. This CDR3 is 15 amino acids long. The germline CDR1 and CDR2 sequences are SGDLS and YYNGEE.